This TCR beta chain was obtained from a study of control samples from healthy donors and cancer patients. Concerning this clone: The sample contains more than one DNA sequence encoding this CDR3.

The V gene lost 1 base and the J gene lost 4 bases, with 7 bases spanning the gap. Per germline, CDR1 GTSNPN and CDR2 SVGIG (reference sequence). There are 12 residues in the CDR3. Libraries were prepared by immunoSEQ multiplex PCR; TCRdb keeps only in-frame clonotypes and omits some of them. The data contain 90,000 to 130,000 clones, 85% to 90% of them singletons. The rearrangement links TRBV30 to TRBJ1-2, with a possible D match to TRBD1 (5 bases). The sample taken for sequencing was PBMCs. The sequence derives from a woman aged 55-70 years with lung cancer. CDR3 sequence (DNA): TGTGCCTGGAGTGGGGGCGGCTATGGCTACACCTTC. The encoded protein is CAWSGGGYGYTF.